These 16 T cell receptor beta chains were all obtained from the same sample, sequenced in a study of cytomegalovirus exposure and HLA in healthy donors. Method: immunoSEQ multiplex PCR; TCRdb's copy keeps in-frame clones and lacks some. The sample contains some 130,000 clones, over 90% of which appear only once. Specimen: PBMCs. All receptors derive from a man in his late teens or twenties in good health and CMV-seropositive.

With regard to this clone: The sample holds other DNA sequences that translate to the same CDR3. V is TRBV5-1 and J is TRBJ2-7, with D possibly TRBD2 on 5 matching bases. The CDR3 loop spans 14 amino acids. Germline CDR1 is SGHRS and CDR2 is YFSETQ. Trimming cost V 2 bases and J 1 base, with 10 bases left between them. For the CDR3, the DNA is TGCGCCAGCAGCTTCCGGACTGGTTCCTACGAGCAGTACTTC. Its protein is CASSFRTGSYEQYF.

The chain employs TRBV5-4 and TRBJ1-3, with 7 nucleotides matching TRBD1. Trimming removed 3 bases from V and 4 bases from J; junction bases left unmatched: 7. The germline V gene encodes CDR1 SGHNT and CDR2 YYREEE (reference sequence). This CDR3 spans 15 amino acids. Written as DNA, the CDR3 is TGTGCCAGCAGCTACTCCAGGGGGAACGGAAACACCATATATTTT. Protein product: CASSYSRGNGNTIYF.

This chain's CDR3 is CASTRGRAVTEAFF. For the CDR3, the DNA is TGTGCCAGCACCCGAGGGCGAGCGGTTACTGAAGCTTTCTTT. V and J are TRBV6-5 and TRBJ1-1, with D uncertain. CDR3 length: 14 amino acids. CDR1 and CDR2 (germline): MNHEY, SVGAGI. Trimming cost V 7 bases and J 5 bases, with 17 bases left between them.

This clone was seen more than once but under ten times. The V and J genes are TRBV7-2 and TRBJ1-1, with 8 bases identical to TRBD1. The CDR3 spans 15 residues. Looked up from germline, CDR1 is SGHTA and CDR2 is FQGNSA. Trimming removed 2 bases from V and 3 bases from J; junction bases left unmatched: 5. CDR3 region: CASSLLQGAYTEAFF. CDR3 sequence (DNA): TGTGCCAGCAGCTTACTCCAGGGGGCCTACACTGAAGCTTTCTTT.

The chain combines TRBV6-6 with TRBJ2-1, with TRBD2 as a possible D gene (5 bases). Trimming took off 2 bases at V and 8 bases at J, with 13 bases between the two ends. Germline V gene lookup returns CDR1 MNHNY and CDR2 SVGAGI (reference sequence). CDR3 length: 14 amino acids. CDR3 in DNA: TGTGCCAGCAGTTACCACCGGGATAGTGATGAGCAGTTCTTC. It translates to CASSYHRDSDEQFF.

The rearrangement uses TRBV7-9 and TRBJ2-3, with 12 bases aligning to TRBD2. Germline CDR1 reads SEHNR; CDR2 reads FQNEAQ (reference sequence). The CDR3 length is 14 residues. V lost 5 bases, J lost 9 bases, and 6 bases stayed unmatched. CDR3 bases: TGTGCCAGCAGCCCCGGGACTAGCGGGCGCACGCAGTATTTT. It is translated as CASSPGTSGRTQYF.

The chain is built from TRBV5-5 and TRBJ2-2, with a tentative D call TRBD2 (6 bases). Per germline, CDR1 SGHKS and CDR2 YYEKEE (reference sequence). V lost 3 bases to trimming and J lost 3 bases, with 9 bases between them. The CDR3 contains 14 residues. CDR3 sequence reads: CASSWEEDTGELFF. The CDR3 bases are TGTGCCAGCAGCTGGGAGGAGGACACCGGGGAGCTGTTTTTT.

This rearrangement joins TRBV5-1 to TRBJ2-7, with 8 nucleotides matching TRBD2. This CDR3 is built from 13 residues. Germline values: CDR1 SGHRS, CDR2 YFSETQ. J lost 6 bases, V lost 2 bases, and 4 bases had no gene match. In DNA form, the CDR3 reads TGCGCCAGCAGCTTCGAGGCGGGGGGCGAGCAGTACTTC. It encodes CASSFEAGGEQYF.

This clone was picked up one time. The chain is built from TRBV28 and TRBJ1-1, with 8 bases matching TRBD1. Per germline, CDR1 MDHEN and CDR2 SYDVKM. CDR3 length: 18 amino acids. V was pared by 2 bases and J by 0 bases, with 11 bases of the junction left unmatched. The CDR3 loop is CASSLGNRQGAMNTEAFF. The DNA for the CDR3 is TGTGCCAGCAGTTTAGGTAATCGGCAGGGGGCGATGAACACTGAAGCTTTCTTT.

This chain uses TRBV10-3 with TRBJ2-7; the match to TRBD1 covers 12 bases. The length of the CDR3 is 17 residues. The trim removed 4 bases at V and 1 base at J, leaving 8 bases unmatched. The germline V gene encodes CDR1 ENHRY and CDR2 SYGVKD. The CDR3 DNA reads TGTGCCATCAGTGCGACCGGGACAGGGGGCGCATCCTACGAGCAGTACTTC. Translated, it gives CAISATGTGGASYEQYF.

The genes are TRBV5-6 and TRBJ1-4; D is perhaps TRBD1 (5 bases). CDR1 and CDR2 from the germline V gene are SGHDT and YYEEEE. V gave up 1 base and J gave up 2 bases, with 9 bases separating them. This CDR3 is built from 15 residues. CDR3 nucleotide sequence: TGTGCCAGCAGCTTGTGGTACAGGACTAATGAAAAACTGTTTTTT. Amino acid sequence: CASSLWYRTNEKLFF.

Of note for this clone: The junction and the germline gene differ at one end; a read error may be behind it. This chain links TRBV28 with TRBJ1-5; 9 bases map to TRBD1. Germline V gene data show CDR1 as MDHEN and CDR2 as SYDVKM. The CDR3 is 15 amino acids. The CDR3 sequence is CTSSLTGQGNQPQHF. In DNA form, the CDR3 reads TGTACCAGCAGTTTAACGGGACAGGGTAATCAGCCCCAGCATTTT.

The chain combines TRBV5-1 with TRBJ2-6; a possible D gene is TRBD1 (6 bases). The CDR3 runs 17 residues. Looked up from germline, CDR1 is SGHRS and CDR2 is YFSETQ. Trimming removed 2 bases at V and 2 bases at J, with 14 bases between. The CDR3 sequence: CASSLYGAGAGANVLTF. The CDR3, as DNA: TGCGCCAGCAGCTTATACGGGGCAGGGGCTGGGGCCAACGTCCTGACTTTC.

This sequence joins TRBV9 and TRBJ2-5, with a tentative D call TRBD1 (7 bases). The CDR3 consists of 14 residues. Trimming took 0 bases from V and 5 from J, leaving 11 bases between them. CDR1 is SGDLS, CDR2 YYNGEE, per germline. CDR3 region: CASSVAGGQETQYF. The CDR3 region has the DNA TGTGCCAGCAGCGTAGCAGGGGGGCAGGAGACCCAGTACTTC.

The V and J genes are TRBV29-1 and TRBJ2-1; D gene ambiguous. Germline lookup yields CDR1 SQVTM and CDR2 ANQGSEA. CDR3 length: 13 residues. The V end was cut by 4 bases, the J end by 8 bases, with 15 bases between. The CDR3 region is CSVGDALGYEQFF. The CDR3 nucleotides are TGCAGCGTTGGTGACGCCCTGGGCTATGAGCAGTTCTTC.

This chain links TRBV2 with TRBJ2-1; no firm D call. Trimming shortened V by 8 bases and J by 7 bases, and 15 bases separated the two germline ends. This CDR3 is 13 amino acids long. In germline, CDR1 is SNHLY, CDR2 FYNNEI. The CDR3 region is CASCTERENEQFF. As DNA, the CDR3 is TGTGCCAGCTGTACAGAGAGAGAGAATGAGCAGTTCTTC.